This entry lists 15 T cell receptor beta chains sequenced from one sample in a study of T cells in Graves' hyperthyroidism and ophthalmopathy. Using RNA transcripts as the source, TCR beta CDR3 regions were amplified. HTBI primers were the set used in a first-round RT-PCR of the TCR CDR3. MiXCR, run by TCRdb on the multiplex PCR reads, gives a single entry per CDR3 protein. The repertoire holds around 690,000 distinct CDR3 sequences, with roughly 17% as singletons. Sequencing used blood. These receptors were taken from a man over 45 with Graves' hyperthyroidism.

There are many counts of this clonotype. The chain joins TRBV9 to TRBJ2-2; D gene uncertain. Germline lookup yields CDR1 SGDLS and CDR2 YYNGEE. Trimming took off 0 bases at V and 0 bases at J, with 12 bases between the two ends. CDR3 size: 17 residues. CDR3 sequence: CASSVVSGYSNTGELFF. For the CDR3, the DNA is TGTGCCAGCAGCGTAGTGTCTGGGTACTCGAACACCGGGGAGCTGTTTTTT.

This clonotype was seen repeatedly, ten times or more. The chain uses TRBV7-2 and TRBJ2-5; D assignment may be TRBD1 or TRBD2 (5 bases each). Germline loops: CDR1 SGHTA, CDR2 FQGNSA. Trimming took off 4 bases at V and 5 bases at J, with 14 bases between the two ends. This CDR3 is built from 14 residues. Here the CDR3 reads CASSSGTDGETQYF. DNA of the CDR3: TGTGCCAGCAGCTCCGGGACGGACGGGGAGACCCAGTACTTC.

This clonotype was picked up many times. V is TRBV11-2 and J is TRBJ2-1, with D hard to call. V was trimmed by 1 base and J by 0 bases, leaving 13 bases between them. This CDR3 has 17 amino acids. Looked up from germline, CDR1 is SGHAT and CDR2 is FQNNGV. CDR3 residues: CASSLVYPKSSYNEQFF. The CDR3 coding sequence is TGTGCCAGCAGCTTAGTTTATCCGAAGAGCTCCTACAATGAGCAGTTCTTC.

The rearrangement uses TRBV19 and TRBJ2-5; D unclear. Germline lookup yields CDR1 LNHDA and CDR2 SQIVND (reference sequence). CDR3 length: 14 amino acids. The V gene lost 2 bases and the J gene lost 3 bases, with 10 bases spanning the gap. As DNA, the CDR3 is TGTGCCAGTAGTATACGGCAGGCTAAAGAGACCCAGTACTTC. Encoded protein: CASSIRQAKETQYF. Together with reference TRBV19 and TRBJ2-5, the CDR3 gives the full variable domain: DGGITQSPKYLFRKEGQNVTLSCEQNLNHDAMYWYRQDPGQGLRLIYYSQIVNDFQKGDIAEGYSVSREKKESFPLTVTSAQKNPTAFYLCASSIRQAKETQYFGPGTRLLVL.

The sample holds a few counts of this clonotype. V is TRBV7-2 and J is TRBJ2-5, with D perhaps matching TRBD1 (6 bases). The length of the CDR3 is 14 residues. Trimming pared 5 bases from V and 4 bases from J, leaving 14 bases between. Germline CDR1 and CDR2: SGHTA and FQGNSA. The CDR3 here is CASSRAGVGETQYF. In nucleotides, the CDR3 is TGTGCCAGCAGCCGGGCAGGGGTGGGAGAGACCCAGTACTTC.

This clonotype was counted ten times or more. The gene calls are TRBV12-3 or TRBV12-4 and TRBJ2-7; TRBD2 matches at 11 bases. V gave up 6 bases and J gave up 3 bases; unmatched junction bases: 7. The CDR3 length is 15 residues. The CDR3 nucleotides read TGTGCCAGCAGGATGACTACTAGCGGGAGCTACGAGCAGTACTTC. Its protein is CASRMTTSGSYEQYF.

Ten or more counts support this clonotype. This chain joins TRBV2 and TRBJ1-2, with TRBD1 as a possible D gene (5 bases). This CDR3 region has 13 residues. Germline V gene sequence: CDR1 SNHLY, CDR2 FYNNEI. With 2 bases removed from V and 5 bases from J, the gap between germline ends came to 9 bases. As DNA, the CDR3 is TGTGCCAGCAGTGAACGACAGCTTTATGGCTACACCTTC. Its protein is CASSERQLYGYTF.

This clonotype has at least ten counts. The chain joins TRBV2 to TRBJ2-2; D gene ambiguous. From germline, CDR1 is SNHLY and CDR2 FYNNEI. V was trimmed by 3 bases and J by 5 bases, leaving 13 bases between them. The CDR3 is made up of 15 amino acids. The CDR3 DNA reads as TGTGCCAGCAGTGACGCCCGCCACAAGACCGGGGAGCTGTTTTTT. Amino acid sequence: CASSDARHKTGELFF.

V and J are TRBV2 and TRBJ1-5, with a weak D call TRBD1 (5 bases). The CDR3 has 14 amino acids. V gave up 2 bases and J gave up 7 bases, with 12 bases separating them. Germline lookup yields CDR1 SNHLY and CDR2 FYNNEI. The CDR3 reads CASSERGGGQPQHF. In nucleotides, the CDR3 is TGTGCCAGCAGTGAAAGGGGCGGCGGGCAGCCCCAGCATTTT.

The rearrangement links TRBV9 to TRBJ2-7; 9 bases are shared with TRBD2. The V gene end was trimmed by 1 base and the J gene end by 5 bases; junction bases not matched to a gene: 7. Germline assignment: CDR1 SGDLS and CDR2 YYNGEE. The CDR3 spans 15 residues. The CDR3 loop is CASSVTLAGLDEQYF. Written as DNA, the CDR3 is TGTGCCAGCAGCGTAACCCTAGCGGGACTGGACGAGCAGTACTTC.

The table lists this clonotype with many counts. The chain employs TRBV28 and TRBJ2-7, with D maybe TRBD1 (6 bases). The CDR3 is made up of 13 amino acids. From germline, CDR1 is MDHEN and CDR2 SYDVKM. V shed 5 bases and J shed 3 bases, with 11 bases lying between them. Here the CDR3 reads CASSTGHSYEQYF. The DNA for the CDR3 is TGTGCCAGCAGTACGGGACACAGCTACGAGCAGTACTTC.

The chain employs TRBV4-2 and TRBJ2-1, with 10 nucleotides matching TRBD2. J gave up 1 base and V 1 base, and 4 bases lay outside the gene matches. Germline loops: CDR1 LGHNA, CDR2 YNFKEQ. There are 17 residues in the CDR3. CDR3 amino acids: CASSQGPSGSSYNEQFF. For the CDR3, the DNA is TGTGCCAGCAGCCAAGGCCCTAGCGGGAGTTCCTACAATGAGCAGTTCTTC.

This clonotype was found once. CDR3 sequence: CASSEDPPGISYEQYF. In DNA form, the CDR3 reads TGTGCCAGCAGTGAAGATCCCCCGGGGATCTCCTACGAGCAGTACTTC. This rearrangement joins TRBV6-1 to TRBJ2-7, with a possible D match to TRBD2 (5 bases). V lost 1 base to trimming and J lost 0 bases, with 13 bases between them. The CDR3 is 16 residues long. In germline, CDR1 is MNHNS, CDR2 SASEGT.

In this sample, this clonotype turned up many times. CDR3 in DNA: TGTGCCAGCAGTGAAGACGGTTCGAGCTCCTACGAGCAGTACTTC. As protein: CASSEDGSSSYEQYF. This chain uses TRBV6-1 with TRBJ2-7; D gene ambiguous. The CDR3 runs 15 residues. The V gene lost 1 base and the J gene lost 0 bases, with 10 bases spanning the gap. Germline V CDR1 and CDR2: MNHNS, SASEGT.

The CDR3 sequence: CASSLTPGQLHGYTF. In nucleotides, the CDR3 is TGTGCCAGCAGCTTAACTCCGGGACAGCTCCATGGCTACACCTTC. The V and J genes are TRBV7-9 and TRBJ1-2; 7 bases agree with TRBD1. V shed 2 bases, J shed 6 bases, and the junction held 9 bases outside the gene matches. CDR1 and CDR2 from the germline V gene are SEHNR and FQNEAQ (reference sequence). The length of the CDR3 is 15 residues.